This TCR beta chain is drawn from a study of shared clonotypes between healthy human individuals. Measured with immunoSEQ multiplex PCR; TCRdb has only the in-frame clones, and not every one. The sample consists of 2 million to 2.5 million clones, approximately 96% of them appearing once. The sequenced sample was naive CD4+ T cells sorted from blood. Subset given: CD45RA+ positively selected. The source is a young man in good health.

CDR3 DNA: TGTGCCAGCAGCTGGACTAGCGGGGACTGGAACACCGGGGAGCTGTTTTTT. This gives the protein CASSWTSGDWNTGELFF. The rearrangement uses TRBV7-9 and TRBJ2-2, with 12 bases identical to TRBD2. Germline CDR1 SEHNR, CDR2 FQNEAQ (reference sequence). The J segment lost 1 base and the V segment lost 4 bases, leaving 4 bases of the junction unmatched. This CDR3 is built from 17 residues.